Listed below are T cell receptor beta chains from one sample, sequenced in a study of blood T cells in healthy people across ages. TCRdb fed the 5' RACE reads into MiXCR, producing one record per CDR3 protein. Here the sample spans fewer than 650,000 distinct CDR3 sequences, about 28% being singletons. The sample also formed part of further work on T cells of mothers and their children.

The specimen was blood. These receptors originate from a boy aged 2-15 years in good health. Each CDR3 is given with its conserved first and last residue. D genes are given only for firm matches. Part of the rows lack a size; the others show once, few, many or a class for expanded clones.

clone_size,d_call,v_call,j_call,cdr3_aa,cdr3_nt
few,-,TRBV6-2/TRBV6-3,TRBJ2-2,CASSYSVRGTNAGELFF,TGTGCCAGCAGTTACTCGGTCCGCGGGACAAACGCCGGGGAGCTGTTTTTT
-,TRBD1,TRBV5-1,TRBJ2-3,CASSSGTGGTTDTQYF,TGCGCCAGCAGCTCCGGGACAGGGGGTACCACAGATACGCAGTATTTT
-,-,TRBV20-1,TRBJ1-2,CSAGSERNGYTF,TGCAGTGCAGGGTCAGAGAGAAATGGCTACACCTTC
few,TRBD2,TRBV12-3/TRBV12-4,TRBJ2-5,CASSYSGGPDRETQYF,TGTGCCAGCAGTTATAGCGGGGGGCCCGACCGGGAGACCCAGTACTTC
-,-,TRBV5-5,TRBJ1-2,CASSLGRLNYGYTF,TGTGCCAGCAGCTTGGGGAGATTAAACTATGGCTACACCTTC
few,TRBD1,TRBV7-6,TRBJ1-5,CASSQTPGQGSGQPQHF,TGTGCCAGCAGCCAAACCCCGGGACAGGGTTCGGGTCAGCCCCAGCATTTT
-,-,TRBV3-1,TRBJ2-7,CASSQVPGEQYF,TGTGCCAGCAGCCAAGTTCCGGGCGAGCAGTACTTC
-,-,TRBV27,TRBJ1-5,CASSPVSSNQPQHF,TGTGCCAGCAGTCCCGTGAGTAGCAATCAGCCCCAGCATTTT
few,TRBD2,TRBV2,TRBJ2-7,CASSGRTRDYEQYF,TGTGCCAGCAGTGGTCGGACTAGAGATTACGAGCAGTACTTC
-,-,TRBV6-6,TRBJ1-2,CASSLPTRGDGYTF,TGTGCCAGCAGCCTCCCTACGCGGGGAGATGGCTACACCTTC
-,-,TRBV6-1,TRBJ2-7,CASSREGSSYEQYF,TGTGCCAGCTCCCGTGAGGGGAGCTCCTACGAGCAGTACTTC
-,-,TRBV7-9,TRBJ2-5,CASSPEGQTQYF,TGTGCCAGCAGCCCCGAGGGACAGACCCAGTACTTC
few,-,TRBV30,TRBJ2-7,CAWSRAYEQYF,TGTGCCTGGAGTAGGGCCTACGAGCAGTACTTC
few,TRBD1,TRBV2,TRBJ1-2,CASSGTGGYTF,TGTGCCAGCAGCGGGACAGGGGGCTACACCTTC
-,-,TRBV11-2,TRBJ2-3,CASSSPATSTDTQYF,TGTGCCAGCAGCTCACCGGCAACTAGCACAGATACGCAGTATTTT
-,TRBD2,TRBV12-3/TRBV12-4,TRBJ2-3,CASTIEWGGGTDTQYF,TGTGCCAGCACCATTGAATGGGGGGGTGGCACAGATACGCAGTATTTT
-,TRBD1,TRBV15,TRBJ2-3,CATRSGQRTDTQYF,TGTGCCACCAGGTCGGGACAGCGCACAGATACGCAGTATTTT
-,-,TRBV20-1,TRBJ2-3,CSARPYSTDTRYF,TGCAGTGCTAGACCATATAGCACAGATACGCGGTATTTT
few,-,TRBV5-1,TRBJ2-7,CASSLDAGSYEQYF,TGCGCCAGCAGCTTGGACGCGGGGTCCTACGAGCAGTACTTC
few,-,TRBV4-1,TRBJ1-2,CASSQVTALYGYTF,TGCGCCAGCAGCCAAGTGACAGCCCTCTATGGCTACACCTTC
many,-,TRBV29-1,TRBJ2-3,CSATPGTSTDTQYF,TGCAGCGCGACTCCCGGGACGAGCACAGATACGCAGTATTTT
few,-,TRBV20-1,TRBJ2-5,CSASPHIQETQYF,TGCAGTGCTAGTCCCCACATCCAAGAGACCCAGTACTTC
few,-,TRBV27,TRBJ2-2,CASSPDVGGTGELFF,TGTGCCAGCAGCCCAGATGTGGGGGGCACCGGGGAGCTGTTTTTT
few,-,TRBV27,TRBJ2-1,CASDDEQFF,TGTGCCAGCGATGATGAGCAGTTCTTC
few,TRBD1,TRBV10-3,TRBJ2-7,CAIRGRPGTGAYEQYF,TGTGCCATCAGGGGGCGACCCGGGACAGGAGCCTACGAGCAGTACTTC
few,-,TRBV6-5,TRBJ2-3,CASSSRGGGDTQYF,TGTGCCAGCAGCAGCCGGGGAGGTGGAGATACGCAGTATTTT
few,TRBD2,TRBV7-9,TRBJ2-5,CASRNGLAGGHQETQYF,TGTGCCAGCAGAAACGGACTAGCGGGGGGGCACCAAGAGACCCAGTACTTC
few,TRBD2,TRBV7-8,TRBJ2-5,CASSLGSSGSYPDF,TGTGCCAGCAGCTTAGGATCTAGCGGGAGTTATCCGGACTTC
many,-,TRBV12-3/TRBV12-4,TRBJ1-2,CASSASYGYTF,TGTGCCAGCAGTGCGAGCTATGGCTACACCTTC
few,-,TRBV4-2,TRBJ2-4,CASSQDHEGNIQYF,TGTGCCAGCAGCCAAGATCACGAGGGAAACATTCAGTACTTC
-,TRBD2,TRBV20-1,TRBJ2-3,CSANRLAGLTSTDTQYF,TGCAGTGCGAACCGACTAGCGGGACTTACAAGCACAGATACGCAGTATTTT